The clone carrying this TCR beta chain has just a few counts. Its matching antigen is unknown. Trimming cost V 1 base and J 6 bases, with 15 bases left between them. Germline lookup yields CDR1 SGHTA and CDR2 FQGNSA. The CDR3 is 15 amino acids. Primed by a sample-barcoded 5' primer and a J-beta primer mix, a second PCR proceeded for 7 to 11 cycles. Each cDNA molecule was tagged by a template-switch adaptor that had 12 random nucleotides. Each CDR3 protein gets one entry after TCRdb re-called the 5' RACE reads with MiXCR. Altogether around 870,000 distinct CDR3 sequences are present, more than 25% being singletons, with the ten largest covering around a sixth. The sample is drawn from a study of blood T cells in healthy people across ages. Regarding the study as a whole: Naive T cell percentage showed a strong correlation with TCR beta diversity.

The TCR comes from a woman aged 80 or older in good health. The rearrangement joins TRBV7-2 to TRBJ1-1, with D perhaps matching TRBD1 (5 bases). The sample was blood. The CDR3 spells CASSLGWGGGSEAFF. In nucleotides, the CDR3 is TGTGCCAGCAGCTTAGGGTGGGGTGGGGGGTCTGAAGCTTTCTTT.